The 20 T cell receptor beta chains reported below all come from one sample, sequenced in a study of blood T cell repertoires in COVID-19. The data were produced by immunoSEQ multiplex PCR, yet TCRdb's version contains in-frame clones alone and is incomplete. The repertoire has roughly 300,000 clones, approximately 84% of them found once; the top ten carry about 10%. Sequencing input: PBMCs or T cells enriched from blood (not recorded which). These receptors originate from a woman aged 18-30 years who had recovered from COVID-19.

CDR3 nucleotide sequence: TGTGCCATCAGTGATCAGGGGGCAGGAGGCTACACCTTC. Translated: CAISDQGAGGYTF. This rearrangement joins TRBV10-3 to TRBJ1-2; 8 positions match TRBD1. This CDR3 comprises 13 residues. Germline CDR1 reads ENHRY; CDR2 reads SYGVKD. Trimming at V came to 3 bases and at J to 8 bases, leaving 5 bases not matched to a gene.

The chain employs TRBV27 and TRBJ2-2; no firm D call. The CDR3 spans 12 residues. Germline loops: CDR1 MNHEY, CDR2 SMNVEV (reference sequence). V dropped 9 bases and J dropped 5 bases, with 10 bases sitting between them. This CDR3 reads CASHSMTGELFF. CDR3 coding DNA: TGTGCCAGTCACTCGATGACCGGGGAGCTGTTTTTT.

This clone was picked up one time. This chain joins TRBV11-3 and TRBJ2-5; D ambiguous. Looked up from germline, CDR1 is SGHNT and CDR2 is YENEEA. With 1 base removed from V and 0 bases from J, the gap between germline ends came to 9 bases. The CDR3 is made up of 15 amino acids. This CDR3 is CASSLGRSYQETQYF. CDR3 bases: TGTGCCAGCAGCTTAGGCCGGTCGTACCAAGAGACCCAGTACTTC.

The gene calls are TRBV18 and TRBJ1-2, with 7 bases aligning to TRBD1. Germline V gene sequence: CDR1 KGHSH, CDR2 LQKENI. There are 14 residues in the CDR3. V shed 1 base and J 7 bases; nucleotides not matched to a gene: 6. CDR3 loop: CASSPQGARGGYTF. CDR3 bases: TGTGCCAGCTCACCACAGGGGGCGCGTGGTGGCTACACCTTC.

The chain employs TRBV27 and TRBJ1-4; 7 positions agree with TRBD1. The CDR3 sequence is 14 residues long. With V trimmed by 4 bases and J by 8 bases, 7 bases remained unmatched. CDR1 is MNHEY and CDR2 is SMNVEV in the germline V gene (reference sequence). This CDR3 reads CASSSGQEHEKLFF. The CDR3 DNA sequence: TGTGCCAGCAGTTCCGGACAGGAACACGAAAAACTGTTTTTT.

There are a few counts of this clone. The chain recombines TRBV4-2 with TRBJ2-3; 8 bases align to TRBD2. Germline trimming cut 1 base from V and 2 bases from J; bases unmatched to any gene: 2. The germline V gene encodes CDR1 LGHNA and CDR2 YNFKEQ. CDR3 size: 15 residues. This CDR3 reads CASSQAGGPTDTQYF. The DNA for the CDR3 is TGTGCCAGCAGCCAAGCGGGGGGGCCCACAGATACGCAGTATTTT.

This chain links TRBV6-5 with TRBJ1-4; D gene ambiguous. This CDR3 has 15 residues. The germline V and J ends were trimmed by 6 bases and 1 base, with 12 bases remaining between them. Per the germline V gene, CDR1 is MNHEY and CDR2 is SVGAGI. CDR3 nucleotides: TGTGCCAGCAGGGCCGAGGGTGGAACTAATGAAAAACTGTTTTTT. It encodes CASRAEGGTNEKLFF.

The chain employs TRBV20-1 and TRBJ2-7; 11 bases are a match to TRBD2. The germline CDR1 and CDR2 sequences are DFQATT and SNEGSKA (reference sequence). Trimming cost V 3 bases and J 3 bases; bases outside gene matches: 4. This CDR3 spans 14 amino acids. Here the CDR3 reads CSASLLAGVYEQYF. The CDR3 coding sequence is TGCAGTGCTAGTCTACTAGCGGGGGTCTACGAGCAGTACTTC.

This clone was picked up one time. The chain carries TRBV7-6 and TRBJ1-2; tentatively, D is TRBD1 (6 bases). Trimming pared 1 base from V and 3 bases from J, leaving 9 bases between. CDR1 is SGHVS, CDR2 FNYEAQ, per germline. The CDR3 sequence is 14 residues long. The CDR3 DNA sequence: TGTGCCAGCAGCTTAGACGCAGGGGACTATGGCTACACCTTC. Its protein is CASSLDAGDYGYTF.

The J gene is TRBJ2-7, the V gene TRBV5-1, with 9 positions matching TRBD1. Germline V lookup: CDR1 SGHRS, CDR2 YFSETQ. The length of the CDR3 is 15 residues. V shed 3 bases and J 6 bases; nucleotides not matched to a gene: 10. CDR3 protein: CASSSKTGGPLEQYF. CDR3 bases: TGCGCCAGCAGCTCAAAGACAGGGGGTCCCCTCGAGCAGTACTTC.

The chain employs TRBV5-1 and TRBJ2-7; TRBD1 matches 7 bases. The CDR3 spans 21 residues. The germline V gene has CDR1 SGHRS and CDR2 YFSETQ. Trimming at V came to 4 bases and at J to 0 bases, leaving 25 bases not matched to a gene. The CDR3 region is CASSRYVFEGSRQGSSYEQYF. The CDR3 region has the DNA TGCGCCAGCAGCCGGTATGTATTTGAGGGAAGTAGACAGGGAAGCTCCTACGAGCAGTACTTC. The full variable domain, rest sourced from reference TRBV5-1 and TRBJ2-7, is KAGVTQTPRYLIKTRGQQVTLSCSPISGHRSVSWYQQTPGQGLQFLFEYFSETQRNKGNFPGRFSGRQFSNSRSEMNVSTLELGDSALYLCASSRYVFEGSRQGSSYEQYFGPGTRLTVT.

This clone turned up a few times. The chain employs TRBV9 and TRBJ2-7, with TRBD2 as a possible D gene (5 bases). The germline V gene has CDR1 SGDLS and CDR2 YYNGEE. The CDR3 sequence is 11 residues long. Trimming left V 3 bases short and J 7 bases short, with 8 bases between. CDR3 coding DNA: TGTGCCAGCAGCGCCCGGGGTGAGCAGTACTTC. Residues: CASSARGEQYF.

The chain combines TRBV28 with TRBJ1-2; TRBD1 matches 7 bases. Germline CDR1 is MDHEN and CDR2 is SYDVKM. The CDR3 loop spans 16 amino acids. The V and J ends lost 3 bases and 8 bases, in that order; junction bases with no gene match: 15. The CDR3 loop reads CASSFPLGLQGHGYTF. CDR3 nucleotides: TGTGCCAGCAGTTTCCCCTTGGGTCTACAGGGGCACGGCTACACCTTC.

The V gene is TRBV19, the J gene TRBJ2-5, with 7 positions matching TRBD1. The J segment lost 5 bases and the V segment lost 1 base, leaving 7 bases of the junction unmatched. Germline CDR1 is LNHDA and CDR2 is SQIVND (reference sequence). The CDR3 extends over 15 amino acids. The CDR3 region has the DNA TGTGCCAGTAGTATAGGCACAGGGGAGTGGGAGACCCAGTACTTC. This encodes CASSIGTGEWETQYF.

The J gene is TRBJ1-2, the V gene TRBV12-3 or TRBV12-4; no clear D. There are 12 residues in the CDR3. Trimming stripped 6 bases from V and 4 bases from J, with 9 bases between. The CDR3 is CASSGRIYGYTF. The CDR3 bases are TGTGCCAGCAGCGGGAGGATCTATGGCTACACCTTC.

This clone appeared once. The chain couples TRBV10-2 to TRBJ2-1; TRBD1 aligns across 8 bases. The germline V gene has CDR1 WSHSY and CDR2 SAAADI. This CDR3 spans 16 amino acids. V trimming: 1 base; J trimming: 0 bases; junction bases outside the gene matches: 2. DNA for the CDR3: TGCGCCAGCAGTGAGTTGACAGGGGTCTCCTACAATGAGCAGTTCTTC. It translates to CASSELTGVSYNEQFF.

CDR3 sequence: CASSLYQGGLFF. The CDR3 DNA sequence: TGTGCCAGCAGTTTATATCAAGGGGGACTGTTTTTT. The V and J genes are TRBV28 and TRBJ1-4; D might be TRBD1 (6 bases). Trimming removed 1 base from V and 13 bases from J, with 10 bases in between. There are 12 residues in the CDR3. The germline CDR1 and CDR2 sequences are MDHEN and SYDVKM.

The chain combines TRBV27 with TRBJ2-2; 9 bases match TRBD1. This CDR3 contains 14 residues. The germline V gene encodes CDR1 MNHEY and CDR2 SMNVEV (reference sequence). V lost 6 bases and J lost 4; bases outside the gene matches: 3. The DNA of the CDR3 is TGTGCCAGCAGAACAGGGGGCAGCACCGGGGAGCTGTTTTTT. It translates to CASRTGGSTGELFF.

This clone was recorded a few times. The chain couples TRBV7-9 to TRBJ2-7; a weak D match, TRBD2 (6 bases). The CDR3 spans 15 residues. V lost 5 bases, J lost 2 bases, and 16 bases lay in between. Germline V gene sequence: CDR1 SEHNR, CDR2 FQNEAQ (reference sequence). The CDR3 nucleotides read TGTGCCAGCAGCCGACCCGGGGGACCTCCCTACGAGCAGTACTTC. Encoded protein: CASSRPGGPPYEQYF.

This chain joins TRBV7-9 and TRBJ1-5; possible D gene TRBD1, 5 bases. The CDR3 consists of 18 residues. Germline CDR1 SEHNR, CDR2 FQNEAQ (reference sequence). Trimming removed 4 bases at V and 2 bases at J, with 21 bases between. The CDR3 DNA follows: TGTGCCAGCAGCTCAACAGGTAGTTGGGCGAATGGCAATCAGCCCCAGCATTTT. This translates into CASSSTGSWANGNQPQHF.